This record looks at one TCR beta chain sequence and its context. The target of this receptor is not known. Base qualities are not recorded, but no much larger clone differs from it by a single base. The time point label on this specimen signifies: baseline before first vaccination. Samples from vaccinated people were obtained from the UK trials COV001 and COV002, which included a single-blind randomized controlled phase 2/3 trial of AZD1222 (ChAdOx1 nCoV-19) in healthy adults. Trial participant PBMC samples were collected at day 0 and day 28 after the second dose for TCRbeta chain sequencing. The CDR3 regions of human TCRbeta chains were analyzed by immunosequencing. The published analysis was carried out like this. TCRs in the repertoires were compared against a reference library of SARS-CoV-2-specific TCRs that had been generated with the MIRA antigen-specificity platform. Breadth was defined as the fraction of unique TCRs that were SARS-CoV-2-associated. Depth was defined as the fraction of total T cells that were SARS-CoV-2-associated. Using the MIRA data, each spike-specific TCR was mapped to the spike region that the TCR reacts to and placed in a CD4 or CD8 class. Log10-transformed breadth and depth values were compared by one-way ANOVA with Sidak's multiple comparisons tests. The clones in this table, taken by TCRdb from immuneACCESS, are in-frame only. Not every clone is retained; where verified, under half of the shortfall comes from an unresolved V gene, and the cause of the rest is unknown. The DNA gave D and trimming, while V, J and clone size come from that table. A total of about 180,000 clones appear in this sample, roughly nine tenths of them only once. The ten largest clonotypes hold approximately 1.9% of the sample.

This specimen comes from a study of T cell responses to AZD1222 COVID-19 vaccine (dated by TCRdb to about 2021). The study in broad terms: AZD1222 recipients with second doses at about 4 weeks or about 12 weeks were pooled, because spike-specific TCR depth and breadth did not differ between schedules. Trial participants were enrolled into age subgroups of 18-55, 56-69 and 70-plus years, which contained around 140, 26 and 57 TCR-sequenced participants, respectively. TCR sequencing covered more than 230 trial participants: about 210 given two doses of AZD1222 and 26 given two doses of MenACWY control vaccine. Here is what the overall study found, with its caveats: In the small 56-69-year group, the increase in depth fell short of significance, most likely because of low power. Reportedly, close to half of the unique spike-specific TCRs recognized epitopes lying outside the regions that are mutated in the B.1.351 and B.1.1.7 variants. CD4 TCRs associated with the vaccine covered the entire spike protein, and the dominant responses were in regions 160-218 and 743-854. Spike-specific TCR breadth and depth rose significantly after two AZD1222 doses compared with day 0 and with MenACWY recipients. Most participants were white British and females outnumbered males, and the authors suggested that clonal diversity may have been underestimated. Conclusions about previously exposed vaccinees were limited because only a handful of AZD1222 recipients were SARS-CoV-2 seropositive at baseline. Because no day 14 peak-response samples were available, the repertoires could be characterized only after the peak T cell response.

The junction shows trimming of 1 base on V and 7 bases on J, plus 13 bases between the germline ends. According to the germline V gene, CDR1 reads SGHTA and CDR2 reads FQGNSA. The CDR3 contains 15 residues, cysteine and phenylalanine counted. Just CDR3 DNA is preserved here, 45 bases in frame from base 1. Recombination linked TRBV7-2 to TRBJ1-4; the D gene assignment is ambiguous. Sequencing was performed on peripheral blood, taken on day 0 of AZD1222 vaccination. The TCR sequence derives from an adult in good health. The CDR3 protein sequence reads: CASSLDSSEGEKLFF. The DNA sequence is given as TGTGCCAGCAGCTTAGATTCCAGCGAGGGTGAAAAACTGTTTTTT.